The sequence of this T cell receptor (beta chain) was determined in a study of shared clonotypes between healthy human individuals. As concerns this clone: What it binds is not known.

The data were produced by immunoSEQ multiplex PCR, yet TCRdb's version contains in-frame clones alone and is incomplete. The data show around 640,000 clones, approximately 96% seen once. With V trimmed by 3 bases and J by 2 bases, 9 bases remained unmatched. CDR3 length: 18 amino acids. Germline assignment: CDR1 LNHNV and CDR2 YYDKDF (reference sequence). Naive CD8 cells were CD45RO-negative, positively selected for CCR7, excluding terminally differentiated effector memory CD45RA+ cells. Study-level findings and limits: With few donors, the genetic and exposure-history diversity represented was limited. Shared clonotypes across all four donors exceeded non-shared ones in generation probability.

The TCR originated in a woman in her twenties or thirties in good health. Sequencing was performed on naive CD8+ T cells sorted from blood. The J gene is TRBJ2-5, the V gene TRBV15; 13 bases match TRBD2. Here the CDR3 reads CATSRVWTSGSWQETQYF. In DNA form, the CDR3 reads TGTGCCACCAGCAGGGTTTGGACTAGCGGGAGTTGGCAAGAGACCCAGTACTTC.